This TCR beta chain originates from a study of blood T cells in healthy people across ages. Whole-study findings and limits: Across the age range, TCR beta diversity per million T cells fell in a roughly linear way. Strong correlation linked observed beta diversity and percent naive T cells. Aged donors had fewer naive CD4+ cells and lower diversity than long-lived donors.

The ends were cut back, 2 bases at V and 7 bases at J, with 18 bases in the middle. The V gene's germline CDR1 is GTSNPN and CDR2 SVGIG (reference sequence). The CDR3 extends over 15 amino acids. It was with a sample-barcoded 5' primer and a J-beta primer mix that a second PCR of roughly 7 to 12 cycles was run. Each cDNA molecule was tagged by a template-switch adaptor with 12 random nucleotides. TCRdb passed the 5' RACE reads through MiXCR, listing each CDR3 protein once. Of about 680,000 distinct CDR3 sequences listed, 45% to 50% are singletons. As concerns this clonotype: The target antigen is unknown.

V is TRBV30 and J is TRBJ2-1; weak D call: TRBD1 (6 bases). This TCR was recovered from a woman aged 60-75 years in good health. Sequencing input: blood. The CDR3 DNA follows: TGTGCCTGGAGTCTCTATTTGGACAGAGGGAATGAGCAGTTCTTC. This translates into CAWSLYLDRGNEQFF.